The 23 T cell receptor beta chains in this list originate from one sample, sequenced in a study of blood T cell repertoires in COVID-19. The table came from immunoSEQ multiplex PCR; TCRdb's copy has only in-frame clones and leaves some out. The sample yields some 100,000 clones, 90% seen once. Sequenced input: peripheral blood. The receptor set was obtained from a man in his fifties or sixties with acute or convalescent COVID-19.

This chain connects TRBV5-1 to TRBJ2-7; D is uncertain. V was shortened by 3 bases and J by 1 base, with 14 bases between the two germline ends. CDR1 and CDR2 from the germline V gene are SGHRS and YFSETQ. The CDR3 sequence is 15 residues long. CDR3 sequence: CASSSKLDTSYEQYF. In nucleotides, the CDR3 is TGCGCCAGCAGCTCTAAACTTGACACGTCCTACGAGCAGTACTTC.

This chain links TRBV11-2 with TRBJ1-1; the D is unclear. V was trimmed by 5 bases and J by 2 bases, leaving 9 bases between them. Germline-derived CDR1 and CDR2 are SGHAT and FQNNGV. This CDR3 contains 13 residues. CDR3 DNA: TGTGCCAGCAGCCCGGGTCGTAACACTGAAGCTTTCTTT. Its translation is CASSPGRNTEAFF. Full variable domain (missing parts from reference TRBV11-2 and TRBJ1-1): EAGVAQSPRYKIIEKRQSVAFWCNPISGHATLYWYQQILGQGPKLLIQFQNNGVVDDSQLPKDRFSAERLKGVDSTLKIQPAKLEDSAVYLCASSPGRNTEAFFGQGTRLTVV.

The DNA of the CDR3 is TGTGCCACCAGTGATTTCGCGGCGTTGGGTTACAATGAGCAGTTCTTC. Its protein is CATSDFAALGYNEQFF. V gene TRBV24-1 combines with J gene TRBJ2-1, with D hard to call. The germline V and J ends were trimmed by 1 base and 4 bases, with 13 bases remaining between them. Germline V gene data show CDR1 as KGHDR and CDR2 as SFDVKD. This CDR3 contains 16 residues.

This chain joins TRBV25-1 and TRBJ2-5; D is undetermined. The V end was cut by 6 bases, the J end by 4 bases, with 18 bases between. CDR1 is MGHDK, CDR2 SYGVNS, per germline. The CDR3 runs 15 residues. CDR3 sequence reads: CASSPVGLARETQYF. DNA for the CDR3: TGTGCCAGCAGCCCGGTTGGTTTAGCAAGAGAGACCCAGTACTTC.

CDR3 sequence (DNA): TGCGCCAGCAGCCCAAAACTAGGAGGGGATTATGAGCAGTACTTC. This codes for CASSPKLGGDYEQYF. V is TRBV5-1 and J is TRBJ2-7; possibly TRBD2 for D (6 bases). The germline V gene encodes CDR1 SGHRS and CDR2 YFSETQ. The CDR3 extends over 15 amino acids. V lost 4 bases, J lost 7 bases, and 21 bases lay in between. Looking up the rest from reference TRBV5-1 and TRBJ2-7 gives the full variable domain: KAGVTQTPRYLIKTRGQQVTLSCSPISGHRSVSWYQQTPGQGLQFLFEYFSETQRNKGNFPGRFSGRQFSNSRSEMNVSTLELGDSALYLCASSPKLGGDYEQYFGPGTRLTVT.

The chain uses TRBV5-1 and TRBJ2-7; 10 bases map to TRBD1. This CDR3 is 14 amino acids long. With V trimmed by 5 bases and J by 5 bases, 7 bases remained unmatched. Germline V CDR1 and CDR2: SGHRS, YFSETQ. CDR3 DNA: TGCGCCAGCAGTACGGGACAGGGGCCTCACGAGCAGTACTTC. Amino acid sequence: CASSTGQGPHEQYF.

This rearrangement joins TRBV29-1 to TRBJ2-1; D is undetermined. The CDR3 is made up of 14 amino acids. Deletions cut 0 bases from V and 5 bases from J, with 11 bases between. Germline loops: CDR1 SQVTM, CDR2 ANQGSEA. The CDR3 nucleotides read TGCAGCGTTGAAGAAGCCCAGGCCCACAATGAGCAGTTCTTC. This codes for CSVEEAQAHNEQFF.

J is TRBJ2-2 and V is TRBV27; 10 nucleotides line up with TRBD2. The germline gives CDR1 MNHEY, CDR2 SMNVEV (reference sequence). The CDR3 length is 15 residues. Germline trimming cut 5 bases from V and 9 bases from J; bases unmatched to any gene: 9. The CDR3 DNA follows: TGTGCCAGCAGTCCAGCGGGAGGGATGATCCGGGAGCTGTTTTTT. It yields the protein CASSPAGGMIRELFF.

V and J are TRBV5-1 and TRBJ1-4; a possible D gene is TRBD1 (5 bases). This CDR3 region has 14 residues. Germline CDR1 is SGHRS and CDR2 is YFSETQ. With 0 bases removed from V and 8 bases from J, the gap between germline ends came to 11 bases. The CDR3 DNA is TGCGCCAGCAGCTTGGCGGGTCAGGGAGAAAAACTGTTTTTT. The encoded protein is CASSLAGQGEKLFF.

V gene TRBV3-1 (or the pseudogene TRBV3-2) combines with J gene TRBJ2-1, with no clear D. V lost 7 bases, J lost 0 bases, and 16 bases lay in between. The CDR3 has 16 amino acids. Germline CDR1 is LGHDT and CDR2 is YNNKEL (reference sequence). The CDR3 DNA is TGTGCCAGCAAAGGCGGCGGAAGTAGCTCCTACAATGAGCAGTTCTTC. As protein: CASKGGGSSSYNEQFF.

In this sample, this clone turned up once. The gene calls are TRBV10-3 and TRBJ1-1; the D gene is possibly TRBD1 (5 bases). Germline CDR1 reads ENHRY; CDR2 reads SYGVKD. This CDR3 comprises 16 residues. V was shortened by 0 bases and J by 4 bases, with 15 bases between the two germline ends. The CDR3, as DNA: TGTGCCATCAGTGAGTCAGGCGGGCGCGGGGGCACTGAAGCTTTCTTT. Amino acids: CAISESGGRGGTEAFF.

This chain links TRBV5-4 with TRBJ2-1; no reliable D call. CDR3 length: 14 amino acids. Trimming removed 0 bases from V and 8 bases from J, with 12 bases in between. Germline assignment: CDR1 SGHNT and CDR2 YYREEE (reference sequence). The CDR3 loop reads CASSLGISMHEQFF. The CDR3 DNA reads as TGTGCCAGCAGCTTGGGGATTAGCATGCATGAGCAGTTCTTC.

The chain recombines TRBV7-8 with TRBJ1-2; tentative D call: TRBD1 (6 bases). The CDR3 loop spans 16 amino acids. Germline CDR1 and CDR2: SGHVS and FQNEAQ. V was clipped by 5 bases and J by 0 bases, with 16 bases between them. CDR3 bases: TGTGCCAGCAGCGGAGTGGGGGCAGGGACTAACTATGGCTACACCTTC. It is translated as CASSGVGAGTNYGYTF.

This clone is a singleton in its sample. The chain is built from TRBV10-3 and TRBJ1-1, with D maybe TRBD1 (6 bases). This CDR3 spans 15 amino acids. From germline, CDR1 is ENHRY and CDR2 SYGVKD. Trimming cost V 2 bases and J 0 bases, with 10 bases left between them. In DNA, the CDR3 is TGTGCCATCAGTGAGCCACAGGGTATGAACACTGAAGCTTTCTTT. Translating gives CAISEPQGMNTEAFF.

The CDR3 nucleotides read TGTGCCAGCAGCCGGACTACATACAATGAGCAGTTCTTC. It encodes CASSRTTYNEQFF. The chain has TRBV3-1 (or the pseudogene TRBV3-2) and TRBJ2-1, with TRBD2 as a possible D gene (6 bases). CDR1 is LGHDT and CDR2 is YNNKEL in the germline V gene (reference sequence). The V and J ends lost 4 bases and 4 bases respectively, with 8 bases between them. The CDR3 covers 13 residues.

The V and J genes are TRBV9 and TRBJ2-5; D unresolved. CDR1 is SGDLS, CDR2 YYNGEE, per germline. The CDR3 is made up of 13 amino acids. V was clipped by 4 bases and J by 5 bases, with 12 bases between them. The DNA of the CDR3 is TGTGCCAGCAGCAGATCCCCAGATGAGACCCAGTACTTC. Translating gives CASSRSPDETQYF.

The chain joins TRBV25-1 to TRBJ1-1, with a tentative D call TRBD1 (6 bases). Germline values: CDR1 MGHDK, CDR2 SYGVNS. Trimming cost V 4 bases and J 1 base, with 10 bases left between them. This CDR3 spans 14 amino acids. CDR3 nucleotide sequence: TGTGCCAGCAGTGCCCGGACAGCGAACACTGAAGCTTTCTTT. Protein: CASSARTANTEAFF.

V usage is TRBV6-1 and J usage is TRBJ2-1; 11 bases map to TRBD2. CDR3 length: 17 amino acids. With V trimmed by 2 bases and J by 5 bases, 8 bases remained unmatched. Germline V lookup: CDR1 MNHNS, CDR2 SASEGT. CDR3 sequence (DNA): TGTGCCAGCAGTGAACCCCTTAGCGGGAGGGGTGACAATGAGCAGTTCTTC. It codes for CASSEPLSGRGDNEQFF.

The chain carries TRBV11-3 and TRBJ2-7, with D maybe TRBD1 (5 bases). CDR3 length equals 12 residues. The V and J ends lost 4 bases and 4 bases respectively, with 8 bases between them. Germline CDR1 reads SGHNT; CDR2 reads YENEEA. The CDR3 loop is CASSSTGYEQYF. The CDR3 DNA is TGTGCCAGCAGCTCAACAGGTTACGAGCAGTACTTC.

The chain joins TRBV12-5 to TRBJ1-1; possibly TRBD1 for D (6 bases). Trimming removed 3 bases at V and 3 bases at J, with 8 bases between. This CDR3 has 13 residues. Looked up from germline, CDR1 is LGHNT and CDR2 is FRNRAP. DNA of the CDR3: TGTGCTAGTGGTTTCAGGGGTGACACTGAAGCTTTCTTT. This codes for CASGFRGDTEAFF. Full variable domain (outside the CDR3, taken from reference TRBV12-5 and TRBJ1-1): DARVTQTPRHKVTEMGQEVTMRCQPILGHNTVFWYRQTMMQGLELLAYFRNRAPLDDSGMPKDRFSAEMPDATLATLKIQPSEPRDSAVYFCASGFRGDTEAFFGQGTRLTVV.

This chain connects TRBV5-1 to TRBJ1-4; D might be TRBD1 (5 bases). The ends were cut back, 2 bases at V and 1 base at J, with 6 bases in the middle. Germline V gene lookup returns CDR1 SGHRS and CDR2 YFSETQ. This CDR3 has 14 residues. In DNA, the CDR3 is TGCGCCAGCAGCTTCGGGGGAACTAATGAAAAACTGTTTTTT. Amino acids: CASSFGGTNEKLFF.

J is TRBJ1-1 and V is TRBV5-1, with a weak D call TRBD1 (5 bases). V was cut by 2 bases and J by 1 base, with 12 bases left in between. Germline lookup yields CDR1 SGHRS and CDR2 YFSETQ. The CDR3 has 15 residues. The CDR3 bases are TGCGCCAGCAGCTTTGGCAGGGCCCCGAACACTGAAGCTTTCTTT. Its translation: CASSFGRAPNTEAFF.

This chain connects TRBV6-6 to TRBJ2-2, with 7 nucleotides matching TRBD1. Germline lookup yields CDR1 MNHNY and CDR2 SVGAGI (reference sequence). CDR3 size: 14 residues. V was pared by 8 bases and J by 5 bases, with 8 bases of the junction left unmatched. CDR3 region: CASRSQGRTGELFF. CDR3 nucleotide sequence: TGTGCCAGCCGATCACAGGGGCGGACCGGGGAGCTGTTTTTT.